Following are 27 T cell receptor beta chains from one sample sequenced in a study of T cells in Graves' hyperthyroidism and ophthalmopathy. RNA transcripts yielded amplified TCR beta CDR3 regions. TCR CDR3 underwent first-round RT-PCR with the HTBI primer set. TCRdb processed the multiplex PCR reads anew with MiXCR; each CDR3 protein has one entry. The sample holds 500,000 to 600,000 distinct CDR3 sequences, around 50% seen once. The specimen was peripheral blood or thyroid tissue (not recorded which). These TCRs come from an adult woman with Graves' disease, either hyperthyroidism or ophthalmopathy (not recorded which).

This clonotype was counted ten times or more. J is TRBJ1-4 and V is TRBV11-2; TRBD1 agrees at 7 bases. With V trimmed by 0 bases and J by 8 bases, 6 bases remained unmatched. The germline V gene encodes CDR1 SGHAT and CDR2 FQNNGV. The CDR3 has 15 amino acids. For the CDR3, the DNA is TGTGCCAGCAGCTTAGAACCGACAGGGTTAGAAAAACTGTTTTTT. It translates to CASSLEPTGLEKLFF.

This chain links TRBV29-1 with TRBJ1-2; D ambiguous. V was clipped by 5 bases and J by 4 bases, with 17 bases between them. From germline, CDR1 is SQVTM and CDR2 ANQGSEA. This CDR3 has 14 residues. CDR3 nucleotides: TGCAGCGTTTCAGTCTCGGCCTGGGGCTATGGCTACACCTTC. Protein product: CSVSVSAWGYGYTF. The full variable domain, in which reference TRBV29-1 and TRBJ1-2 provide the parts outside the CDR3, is SAVISQKPSRDICQRGTSLTIQCQVDSQVTMMFWYRQQPGQSLTLIATANQGSEATYESGFVIDKFPISRPNLTFSTLTVSNMSPEDSSIYLCSVSVSAWGYGYTFGSGTRLTVV.

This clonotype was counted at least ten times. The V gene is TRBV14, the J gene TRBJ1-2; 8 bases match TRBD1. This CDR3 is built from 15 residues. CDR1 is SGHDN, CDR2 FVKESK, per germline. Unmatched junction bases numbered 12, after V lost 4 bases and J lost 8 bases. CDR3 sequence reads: CASSPWTGLPYGYTF. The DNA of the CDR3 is TGTGCCAGCAGCCCCTGGACAGGGCTACCTTACGGCTACACCTTC.

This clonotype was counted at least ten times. CDR3 sequence reads: CAIRPQGGNTEAFF. The CDR3 nucleotides read TGTGCCATCAGGCCACAGGGGGGAAACACTGAAGCTTTCTTT. The rearrangement links TRBV10-3 to TRBJ1-1; 8 bases map to TRBD1. The V gene end was trimmed by 6 bases and the J gene end by 2 bases; junction bases not matched to a gene: 5. The germline gives CDR1 ENHRY, CDR2 SYGVKD. This CDR3 is built from 14 residues.

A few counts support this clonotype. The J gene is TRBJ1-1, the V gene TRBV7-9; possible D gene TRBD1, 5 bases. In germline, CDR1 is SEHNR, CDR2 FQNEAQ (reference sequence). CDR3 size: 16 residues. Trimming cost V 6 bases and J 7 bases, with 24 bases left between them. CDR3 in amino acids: CASSESLGLPRGEAFF. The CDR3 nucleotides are TGTGCCAGCAGTGAATCCCTAGGACTCCCGAGGGGTGAAGCTTTCTTT. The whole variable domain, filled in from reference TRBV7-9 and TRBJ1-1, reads DTGVSQNPRHKITKRGQNVTFRCDPISEHNRLYWYRQTLGQGPEFLTYFQNEAQLEKSRLLSDRFSAERPKGSFSTLEIQRTEQGDSAMYLCASSESLGLPRGEAFFGQGTRLTVV.

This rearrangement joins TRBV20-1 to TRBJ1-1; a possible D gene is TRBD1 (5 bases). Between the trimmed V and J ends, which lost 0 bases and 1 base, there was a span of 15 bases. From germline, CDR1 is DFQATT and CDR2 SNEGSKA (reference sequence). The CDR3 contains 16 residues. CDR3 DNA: TGCAGTGCTAGAGATAGTGAGAGGGGTCAGAACACTGAAGCTTTCTTT. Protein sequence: CSARDSERGQNTEAFF.

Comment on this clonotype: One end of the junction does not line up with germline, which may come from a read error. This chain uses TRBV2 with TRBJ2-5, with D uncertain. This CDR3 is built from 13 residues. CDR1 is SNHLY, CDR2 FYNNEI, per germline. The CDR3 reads CASSFSAMETQYF. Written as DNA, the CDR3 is TGCGCCAGCAGCTTCTCAGCGATGGAGACCCAGTACTTC. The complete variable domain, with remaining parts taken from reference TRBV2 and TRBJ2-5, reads EPEVTQTPSHQVTQMGQEVILRCVPISNHLYFYWYRQILGQKVEFLVSFYNNEISEKSEIFDDQFSVERPDGSNFTLKIRSTKLEDSAMYFCASSFSAMETQYFGPGTRLLVL.

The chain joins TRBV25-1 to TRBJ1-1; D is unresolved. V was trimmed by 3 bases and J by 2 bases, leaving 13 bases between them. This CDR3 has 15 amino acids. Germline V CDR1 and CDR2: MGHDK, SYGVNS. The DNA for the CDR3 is TGTGCCAGCAGTGATGGACGGTGGGGTAACACTGAAGCTTTCTTT. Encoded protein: CASSDGRWGNTEAFF.

This CDR3 reads CASSFKLSGANVLTF. In nucleotides, the CDR3 is TGTGCCAGCAGTTTCAAGTTATCTGGGGCCAACGTCCTGACTTTC. The chain recombines TRBV12-3 or TRBV12-4 with TRBJ2-6; D is undetermined. The CDR3 extends over 15 amino acids. Trimming removed 3 bases from V and 1 base from J, with 7 bases in between.

CDR3 loop: CATQGQGSYEQYF. DNA of the CDR3: TGTGCCACGCAGGGACAGGGCTCCTACGAGCAGTACTTC. The chain carries TRBV24-1 and TRBJ2-7, with 9 bases matching TRBD1. The CDR3 totals 13 residues. Germline V lookup: CDR1 KGHDR, CDR2 SFDVKD. Trimming at V came to 10 bases and at J to 0 bases, leaving 3 bases not matched to a gene.

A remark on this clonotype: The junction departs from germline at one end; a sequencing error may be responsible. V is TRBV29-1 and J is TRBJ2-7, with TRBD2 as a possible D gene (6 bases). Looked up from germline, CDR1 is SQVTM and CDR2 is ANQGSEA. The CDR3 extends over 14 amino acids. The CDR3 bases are TGTGCCTGGACCCCGGCGGGACCCTCCTACGAGCAGTACTTC. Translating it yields CAWTPAGPSYEQYF.

CDR3 amino acids: CSAGVADRGYHPQYF. The CDR3 DNA is TGCAGTGCTGGCGTCGCTGACAGGGGTTATCACCCCCAGTATTTT. The chain employs TRBV20-1 and TRBJ1-5; 8 bases fit TRBD1. Judging by the DNA end, TRBJ2-3 fits better; the J call may be wrong. This CDR3 is built from 15 residues. Germline-derived CDR1 and CDR2 are DFQATT and SNEGSKA (reference sequence).

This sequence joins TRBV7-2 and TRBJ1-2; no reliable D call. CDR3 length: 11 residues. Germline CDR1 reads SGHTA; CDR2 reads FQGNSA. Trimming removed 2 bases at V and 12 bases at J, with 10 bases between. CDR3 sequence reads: CASSLMGGNTF. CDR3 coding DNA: TGTGCCAGCAGCTTAATGGGTGGAAACACCTTC. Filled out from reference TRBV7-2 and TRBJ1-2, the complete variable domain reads GAGVSQSPSNKVTEKGKDVELRCDPISGHTALYWYRQSLGQGLEFLIYFQGNSAPDKSGLPSDRFSAERTGGSVSTLTIQRTQQEDSAVYLCASSLMGGNTFGSGTRLTVV.

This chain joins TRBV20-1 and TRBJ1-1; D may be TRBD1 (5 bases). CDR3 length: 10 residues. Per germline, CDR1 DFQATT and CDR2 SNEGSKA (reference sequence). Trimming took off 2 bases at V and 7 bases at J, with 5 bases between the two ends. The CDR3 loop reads CSARQGEAFF. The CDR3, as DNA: TGCAGTGCTAGACAGGGTGAAGCTTTCTTT.

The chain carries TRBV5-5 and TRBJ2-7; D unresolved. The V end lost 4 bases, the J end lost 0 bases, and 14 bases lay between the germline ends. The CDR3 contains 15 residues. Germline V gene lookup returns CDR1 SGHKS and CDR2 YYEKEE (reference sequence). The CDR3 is CASSPDLTRSYEQYF. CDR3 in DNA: TGTGCCAGCAGCCCTGACCTGACACGCTCCTACGAGCAGTACTTC.

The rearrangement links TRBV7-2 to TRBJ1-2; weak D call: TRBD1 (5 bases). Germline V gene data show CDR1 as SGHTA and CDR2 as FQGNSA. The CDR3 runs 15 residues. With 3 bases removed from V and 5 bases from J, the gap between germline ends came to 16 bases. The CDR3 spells CASSLAGGGGYGYTF. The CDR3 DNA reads TGTGCCAGCAGCTTGGCGGGGGGGGGAGGGTATGGCTACACCTTC.

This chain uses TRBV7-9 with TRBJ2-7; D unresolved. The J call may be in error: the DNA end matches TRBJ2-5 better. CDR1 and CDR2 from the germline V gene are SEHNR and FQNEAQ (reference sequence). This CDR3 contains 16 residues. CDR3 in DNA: TGTGCCAGCACCCTAGGCCGGCTGGGATTAGGCGAGACCCAGTACTTC. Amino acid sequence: CASTLGRLGLGETQYF.

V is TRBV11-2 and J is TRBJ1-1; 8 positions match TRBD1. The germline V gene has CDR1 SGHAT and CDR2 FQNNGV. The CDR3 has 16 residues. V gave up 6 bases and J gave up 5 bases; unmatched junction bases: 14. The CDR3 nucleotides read TGTGCCAGCAGTTCTCGACAGGGGATTGCGAGGACTGAAGCTTTCTTT. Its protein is CASSSRQGIARTEAFF.

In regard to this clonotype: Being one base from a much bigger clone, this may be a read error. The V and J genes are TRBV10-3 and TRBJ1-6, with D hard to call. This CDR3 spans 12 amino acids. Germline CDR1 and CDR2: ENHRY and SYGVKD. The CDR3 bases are TGTGCCGTCAGTGACCGGGTCTCACCCCTCCACTTT. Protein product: CAVSDRVSPLHF.

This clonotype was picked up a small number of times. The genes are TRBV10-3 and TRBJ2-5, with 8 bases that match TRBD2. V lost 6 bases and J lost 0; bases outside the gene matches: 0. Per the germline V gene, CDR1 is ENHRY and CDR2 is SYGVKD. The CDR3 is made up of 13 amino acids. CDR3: CAIRLADQETQYF. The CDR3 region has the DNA TGTGCCATCAGACTAGCGGACCAAGAGACCCAGTACTTC.

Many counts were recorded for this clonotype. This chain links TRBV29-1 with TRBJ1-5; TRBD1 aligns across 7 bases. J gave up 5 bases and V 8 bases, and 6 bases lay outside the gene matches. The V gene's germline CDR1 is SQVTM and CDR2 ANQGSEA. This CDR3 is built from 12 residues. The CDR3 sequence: CSRTGEDQPQHF. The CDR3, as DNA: TGCAGCCGAACAGGGGAGGATCAGCCCCAGCATTTT. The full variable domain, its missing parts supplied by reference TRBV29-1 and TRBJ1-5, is SAVISQKPSRDICQRGTSLTIQCQVDSQVTMMFWYRQQPGQSLTLIATANQGSEATYESGFVIDKFPISRPNLTFSTLTVSNMSPEDSSIYLCSRTGEDQPQHFGDGTRLSIL.

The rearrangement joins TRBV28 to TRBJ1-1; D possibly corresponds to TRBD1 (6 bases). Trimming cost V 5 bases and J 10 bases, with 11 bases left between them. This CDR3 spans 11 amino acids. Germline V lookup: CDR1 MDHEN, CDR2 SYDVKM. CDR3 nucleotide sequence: TGTGCCAGCAGTACAGGGTTAGGAGCTTTCTTT. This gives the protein CASSTGLGAFF.

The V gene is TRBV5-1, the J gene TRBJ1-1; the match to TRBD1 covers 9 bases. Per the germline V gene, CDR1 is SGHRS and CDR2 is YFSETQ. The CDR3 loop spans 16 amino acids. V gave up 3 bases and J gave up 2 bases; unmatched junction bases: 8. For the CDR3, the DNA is TGCGCCAGCAGCTCCGCGGGACAGGGTTGCAACACTGAAGCTTTCTTT. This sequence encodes CASSSAGQGCNTEAFF.

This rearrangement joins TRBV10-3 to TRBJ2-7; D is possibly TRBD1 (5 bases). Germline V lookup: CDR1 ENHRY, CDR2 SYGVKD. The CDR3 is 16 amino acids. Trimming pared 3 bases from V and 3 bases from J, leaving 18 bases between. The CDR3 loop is CAISERRPGKNYEQYF. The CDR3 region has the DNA TGTGCCATCAGTGAAAGACGGCCAGGGAAAAACTACGAGCAGTACTTC.

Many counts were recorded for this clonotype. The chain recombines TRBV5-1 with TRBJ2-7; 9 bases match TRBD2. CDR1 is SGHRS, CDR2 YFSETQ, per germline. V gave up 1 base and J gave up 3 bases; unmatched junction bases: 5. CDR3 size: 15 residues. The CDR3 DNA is TGCGCCAGCAGCTTGAATAGCGGGAGTGGCTACGAGCAGTACTTC. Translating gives CASSLNSGSGYEQYF.

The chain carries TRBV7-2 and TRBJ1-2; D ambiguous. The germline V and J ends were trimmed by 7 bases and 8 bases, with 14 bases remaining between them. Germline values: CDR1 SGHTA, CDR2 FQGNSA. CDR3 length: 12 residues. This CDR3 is CASTLSVGGYTF. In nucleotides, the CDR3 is TGTGCCAGCACTCTAAGTGTCGGCGGCTACACCTTC.

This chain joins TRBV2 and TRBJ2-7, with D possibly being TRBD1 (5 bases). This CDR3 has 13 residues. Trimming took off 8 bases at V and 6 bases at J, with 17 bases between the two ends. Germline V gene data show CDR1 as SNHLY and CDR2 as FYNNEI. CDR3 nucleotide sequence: TGTGCCAGCGTAGAAAGTGGGGCCGGCGAGCAGTACTTC. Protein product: CASVESGAGEQYF.